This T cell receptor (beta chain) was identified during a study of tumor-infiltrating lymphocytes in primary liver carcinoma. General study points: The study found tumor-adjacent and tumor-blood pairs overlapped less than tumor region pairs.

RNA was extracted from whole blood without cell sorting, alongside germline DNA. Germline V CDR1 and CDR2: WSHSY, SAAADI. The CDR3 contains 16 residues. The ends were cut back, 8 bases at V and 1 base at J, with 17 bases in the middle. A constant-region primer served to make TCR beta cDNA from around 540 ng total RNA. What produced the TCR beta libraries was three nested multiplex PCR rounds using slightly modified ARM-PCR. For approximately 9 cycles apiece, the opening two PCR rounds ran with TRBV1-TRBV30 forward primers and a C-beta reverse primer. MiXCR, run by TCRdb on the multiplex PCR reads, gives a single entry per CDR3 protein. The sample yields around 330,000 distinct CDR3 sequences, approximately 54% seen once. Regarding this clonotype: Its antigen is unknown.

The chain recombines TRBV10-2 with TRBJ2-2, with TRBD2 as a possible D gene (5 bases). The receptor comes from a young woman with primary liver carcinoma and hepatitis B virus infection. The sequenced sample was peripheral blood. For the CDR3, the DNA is TGCGCCAGCGGCGCCTCGGCGGGCCGGAACACCGGGGAGCTGTTTTTT. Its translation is CASGASAGRNTGELFF.